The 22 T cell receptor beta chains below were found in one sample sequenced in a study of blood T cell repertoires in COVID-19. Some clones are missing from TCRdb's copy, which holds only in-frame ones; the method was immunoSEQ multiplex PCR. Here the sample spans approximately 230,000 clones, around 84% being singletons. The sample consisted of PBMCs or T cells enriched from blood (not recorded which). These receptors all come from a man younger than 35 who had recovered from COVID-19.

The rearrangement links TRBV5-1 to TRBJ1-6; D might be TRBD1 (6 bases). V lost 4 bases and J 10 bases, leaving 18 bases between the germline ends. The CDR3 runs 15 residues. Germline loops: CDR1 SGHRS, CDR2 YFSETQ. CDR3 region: CASSRTDPSGSPLHF. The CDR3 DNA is TGCGCCAGCAGCCGGACAGATCCCTCGGGGTCACCCCTCCACTTT.

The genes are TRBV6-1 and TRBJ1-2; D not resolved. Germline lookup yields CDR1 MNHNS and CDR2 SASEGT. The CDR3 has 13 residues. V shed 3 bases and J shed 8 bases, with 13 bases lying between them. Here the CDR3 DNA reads TGTGCCAGCAGTGAGGGCAGCCCGCCGGGCTACACCTTC. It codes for CASSEGSPPGYTF.

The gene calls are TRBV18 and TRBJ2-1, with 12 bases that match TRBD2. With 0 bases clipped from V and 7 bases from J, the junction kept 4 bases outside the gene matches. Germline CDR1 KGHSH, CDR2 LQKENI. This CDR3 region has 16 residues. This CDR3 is CASSPPTSGSRNEQFF. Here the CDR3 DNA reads TGTGCCAGCTCACCACCGACTAGCGGGAGCAGGAATGAGCAGTTCTTC.

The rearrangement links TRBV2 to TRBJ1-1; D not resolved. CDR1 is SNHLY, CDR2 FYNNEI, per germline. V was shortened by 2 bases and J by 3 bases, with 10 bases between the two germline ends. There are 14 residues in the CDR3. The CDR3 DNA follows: TGTGCCAGCAGTGAAATCAATAGCGACACTGAAGCTTTCTTT. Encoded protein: CASSEINSDTEAFF.

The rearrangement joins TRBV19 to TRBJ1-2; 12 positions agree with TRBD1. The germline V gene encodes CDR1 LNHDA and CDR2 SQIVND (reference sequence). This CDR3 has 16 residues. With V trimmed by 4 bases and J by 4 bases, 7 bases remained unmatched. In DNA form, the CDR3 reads TGTGCCAGTAGTAGGGACAGGGGGCCTGGGGGCTATGGCTACACCTTC. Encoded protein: CASSRDRGPGGYGYTF.

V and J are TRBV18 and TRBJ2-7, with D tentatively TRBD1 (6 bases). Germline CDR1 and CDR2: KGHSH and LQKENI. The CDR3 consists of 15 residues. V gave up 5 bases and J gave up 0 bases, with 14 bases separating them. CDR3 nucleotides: TGTGCCAGCTCAATGCAGGGGCCTTACTCCTACGAGCAGTACTTC. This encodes CASSMQGPYSYEQYF.

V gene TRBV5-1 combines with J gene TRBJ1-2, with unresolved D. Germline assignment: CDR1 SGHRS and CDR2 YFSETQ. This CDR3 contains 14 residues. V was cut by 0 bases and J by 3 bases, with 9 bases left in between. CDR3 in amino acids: CASSLERGYYGYTF. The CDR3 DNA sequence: TGCGCCAGCAGCTTGGAACGAGGATACTATGGCTACACCTTC.

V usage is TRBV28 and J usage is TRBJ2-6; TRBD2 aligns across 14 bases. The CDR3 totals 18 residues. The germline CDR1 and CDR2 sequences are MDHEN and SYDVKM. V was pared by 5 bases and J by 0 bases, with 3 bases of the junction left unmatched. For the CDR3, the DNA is TGTGCCAGCAGTGTGACTAGCGGGGGGGGCTCTGGGGCCAACGTCCTGACTTTC. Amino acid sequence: CASSVTSGGGSGANVLTF.

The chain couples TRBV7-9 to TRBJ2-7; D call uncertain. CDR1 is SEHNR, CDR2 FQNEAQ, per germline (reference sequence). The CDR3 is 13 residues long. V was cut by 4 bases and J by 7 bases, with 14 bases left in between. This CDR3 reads CASSYLSSLEQYF. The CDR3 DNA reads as TGTGCCAGCAGCTACCTGAGCTCGCTGGAGCAGTACTTC.

CDR3: CASSNSRGSPLHF. The CDR3 coding sequence is TGTGCCAGCAGTAACTCTAGGGGTTCACCCCTCCACTTT. The chain employs TRBV11-2 and TRBJ1-6; TRBD1 might be the D (5 bases). The ends were cut back, 6 bases at V and 9 bases at J, with 12 bases in the middle. Germline V gene data show CDR1 as SGHAT and CDR2 as FQNNGV. CDR3 length equals 13 residues.

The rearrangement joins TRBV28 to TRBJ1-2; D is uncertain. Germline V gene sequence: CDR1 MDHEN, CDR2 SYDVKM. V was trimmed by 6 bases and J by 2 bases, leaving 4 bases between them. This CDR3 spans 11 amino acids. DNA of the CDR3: TGTGCCAGCAGGAGGAACTATGGCTACACCTTC. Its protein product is CASRRNYGYTF.

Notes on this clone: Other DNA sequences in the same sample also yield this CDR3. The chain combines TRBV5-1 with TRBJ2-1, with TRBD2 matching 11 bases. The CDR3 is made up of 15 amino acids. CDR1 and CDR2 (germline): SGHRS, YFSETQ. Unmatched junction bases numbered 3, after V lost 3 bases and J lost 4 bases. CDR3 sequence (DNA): TGCGCCAGCAGCTCAACTAGCGGGAGTTACAATGAGCAGTTCTTC. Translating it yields CASSSTSGSYNEQFF.

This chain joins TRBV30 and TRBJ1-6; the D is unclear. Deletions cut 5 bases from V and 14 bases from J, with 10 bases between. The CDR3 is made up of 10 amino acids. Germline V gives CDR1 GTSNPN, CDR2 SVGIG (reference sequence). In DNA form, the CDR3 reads TGTGCCTGGGGGTCCGGGGCCCTCCACTTT. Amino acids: CAWGSGALHF.

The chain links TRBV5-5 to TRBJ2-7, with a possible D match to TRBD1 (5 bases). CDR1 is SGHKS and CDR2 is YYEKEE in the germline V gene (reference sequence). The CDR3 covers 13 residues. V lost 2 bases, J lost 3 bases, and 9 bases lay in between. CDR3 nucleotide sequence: TGTGCCAGCAGCTTCACCCAGGGCTACGAGCAGTACTTC. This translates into CASSFTQGYEQYF.

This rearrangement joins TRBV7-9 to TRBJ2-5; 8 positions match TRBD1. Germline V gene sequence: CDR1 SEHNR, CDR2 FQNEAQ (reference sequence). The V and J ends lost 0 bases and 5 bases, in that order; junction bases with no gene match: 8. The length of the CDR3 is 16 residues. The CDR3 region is CASSLAGDRLGETQYF. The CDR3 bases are TGTGCCAGCAGCTTAGCGGGGGACAGGCTGGGGGAGACCCAGTACTTC.

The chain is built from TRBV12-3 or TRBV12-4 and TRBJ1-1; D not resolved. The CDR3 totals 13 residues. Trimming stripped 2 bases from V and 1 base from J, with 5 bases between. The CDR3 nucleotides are TGTGCCAGCAGTTTAATGCGGAACACTGAAGCTTTCTTT. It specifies CASSLMRNTEAFF.

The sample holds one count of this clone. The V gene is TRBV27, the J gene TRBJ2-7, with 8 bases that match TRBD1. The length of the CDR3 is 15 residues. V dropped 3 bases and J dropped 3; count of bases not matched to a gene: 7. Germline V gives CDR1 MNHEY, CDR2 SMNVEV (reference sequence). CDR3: CASSLRAGGSYEQYF. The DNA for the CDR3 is TGTGCCAGCAGTTTGAGGGCAGGGGGCAGCTACGAGCAGTACTTC.

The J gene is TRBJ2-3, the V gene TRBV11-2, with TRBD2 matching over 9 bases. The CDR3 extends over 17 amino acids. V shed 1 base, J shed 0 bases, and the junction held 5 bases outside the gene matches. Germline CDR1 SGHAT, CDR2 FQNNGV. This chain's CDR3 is CASSLGASGASTDTQYF. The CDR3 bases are TGTGCCAGCAGCTTAGGGGCTAGCGGGGCTAGCACAGATACGCAGTATTTT.

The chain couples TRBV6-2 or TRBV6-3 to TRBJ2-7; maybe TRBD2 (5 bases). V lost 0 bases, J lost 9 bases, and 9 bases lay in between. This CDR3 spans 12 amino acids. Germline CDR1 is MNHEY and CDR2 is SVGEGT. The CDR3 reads CASSYSRAGQYF. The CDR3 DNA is TGTGCCAGCAGTTACTCGAGGGCAGGGCAGTACTTC.

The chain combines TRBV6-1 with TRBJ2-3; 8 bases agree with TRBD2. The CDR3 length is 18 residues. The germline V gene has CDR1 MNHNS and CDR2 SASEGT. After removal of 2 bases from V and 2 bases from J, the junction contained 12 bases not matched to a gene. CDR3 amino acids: CASSEKGRGLVNTDTQYF. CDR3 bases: TGTGCCAGCAGTGAAAAAGGGAGGGGACTAGTGAACACAGATACGCAGTATTTT.

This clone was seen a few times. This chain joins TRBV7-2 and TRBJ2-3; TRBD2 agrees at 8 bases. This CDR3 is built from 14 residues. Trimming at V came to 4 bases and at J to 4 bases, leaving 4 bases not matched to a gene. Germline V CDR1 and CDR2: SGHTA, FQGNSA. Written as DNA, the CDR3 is TGTGCCAGCAGCTCAGGACTAGCTGCAGATACGCAGTATTTT. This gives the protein CASSSGLAADTQYF. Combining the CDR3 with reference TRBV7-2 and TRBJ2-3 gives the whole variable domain GAGVSQSPSNKVTEKGKDVELRCDPISGHTALYWYRQSLGQGLEFLIYFQGNSAPDKSGLPSDRFSAERTGGSVSTLTIQRTQQEDSAVYLCASSSGLAADTQYFGPGTRLTVL.

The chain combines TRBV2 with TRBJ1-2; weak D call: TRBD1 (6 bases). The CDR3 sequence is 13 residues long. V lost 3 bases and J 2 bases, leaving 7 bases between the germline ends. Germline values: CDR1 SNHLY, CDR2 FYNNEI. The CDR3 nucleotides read TGTGCCAGCAGTGATACAGGGAACTATGGCTACACCTTC. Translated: CASSDTGNYGYTF. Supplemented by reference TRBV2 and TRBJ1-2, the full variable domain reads EPEVTQTPSHQVTQMGQEVILRCVPISNHLYFYWYRQILGQKVEFLVSFYNNEISEKSEIFDDQFSVERPDGSNFTLKIRSTKLEDSAMYFCASSDTGNYGYTFGSGTRLTVV.